One sample yielded the 20 T cell receptor beta chains listed below, sequenced in a study of shared clonotypes between healthy human individuals. Measured with immunoSEQ multiplex PCR; TCRdb has only the in-frame clones, and not every one. Of about 2,500,000 clones in the sample, roughly 92% were seen once. The sequenced material came from naive CD4+ T cells sorted from blood. Sample subset: CD45RA+ positively selected. These receptors were collected from a man aged 18-30 years in good health.

This chain links TRBV30 with TRBJ1-3, with 10 nucleotides matching TRBD1. This CDR3 comprises 15 residues. CDR1 is GTSNPN, CDR2 SVGIG, per germline (reference sequence). Trimming removed 4 bases from V and 3 bases from J; junction bases left unmatched: 6. This CDR3 is CAWNGDRGIGNTIYF. DNA of the CDR3: TGTGCCTGGAATGGGGACAGGGGAATTGGAAACACCATATATTTT. Together with reference TRBV30 and TRBJ1-3, the CDR3 gives the full variable domain: SQTIHQWPATLVQPVGSPLSLECTVEGTSNPNLYWYRQAAGRGLQLLFYSVGIGQISSEVPQNLSASRPQDRQFILSSKKLLLSDSGFYLCAWNGDRGIGNTIYFGEGSWLTVV.

This chain links TRBV10-3 with TRBJ1-2, with 7 bases lining up with TRBD1. From germline, CDR1 is ENHRY and CDR2 SYGVKD. Trimming cost V 8 bases and J 4 bases; bases outside gene matches: 10. The CDR3 consists of 14 residues. The CDR3 nucleotides read TGTGCCATCGTGAGGGGGCAGGGAGGCTATGGCTACACCTTC. Encoded protein: CAIVRGQGGYGYTF.

The chain couples TRBV19 to TRBJ2-3; D is possibly TRBD1 or TRBD2 (5 bases each). Per germline, CDR1 LNHDA and CDR2 SQIVND (reference sequence). Trimming cost V 3 bases and J 2 bases, with 12 bases left between them. The CDR3 has 15 amino acids. Here the CDR3 DNA reads TGTGCCAGTAGTATTGGGGACGGGTTCACAGATACGCAGTATTTT. Translated: CASSIGDGFTDTQYF.

The rearrangement uses TRBV28 and TRBJ1-2; D gene unclear. Germline V gives CDR1 MDHEN, CDR2 SYDVKM. CDR3 length equals 8 residues. V lost 10 bases and J lost 6, with 3 bases in between. The CDR3 is CATDGYTF. The DNA for the CDR3 is TGTGCCACTGATGGCTACACCTTC.

Here the CDR3 reads CASSVARRGAGELFF. The CDR3 bases are TGTGCCAGCAGCGTAGCGCGCAGGGGGGCCGGGGAGCTGTTTTTT. This chain connects TRBV9 to TRBJ2-2; possibly TRBD1 for D (7 bases). The CDR3 is 15 amino acids. V shed 0 bases and J shed 6 bases, with 12 bases lying between them. Germline V lookup: CDR1 SGDLS, CDR2 YYNGEE.

This clone appeared once. The chain couples TRBV28 to TRBJ1-1; 8 positions match TRBD1. The CDR3 totals 13 residues. The V segment lost 4 bases and the J segment 12 bases; nucleotides outside the gene matches: 10. Germline CDR1 reads MDHEN; CDR2 reads SYDVKM. CDR3 nucleotides: TGTGCCAGCAGTTCCGGCAGGGGGCGGAGGTCTTTCTTT. Translating it yields CASSSGRGRRSFF. The variable domain in full, completed from reference TRBV28 and TRBJ1-1, reads DVKVTQSSRYLVKRTGEKVFLECVQDMDHENMFWYRQDPGLGLRLIYFSYDVKMKEKGDIPEGYSVSREKKERFSLILESASTNQTSMYLCASSSGRGRRSFFGQGTRLTVV.

For this clone: Other DNA sequences within the sample encode an identical CDR3. The genes are TRBV5-1 and TRBJ1-4; weak D call: TRBD1 (6 bases). Looked up from germline, CDR1 is SGHRS and CDR2 is YFSETQ. V was clipped by 0 bases and J by 5 bases, with 8 bases between them. The CDR3 is 14 residues long. DNA of the CDR3: TGCGCCAGCAGCTTGGACAGGGCGAATGAAAAACTGTTTTTT. Protein: CASSLDRANEKLFF.

This clone was found once. This chain uses TRBV4-1 with TRBJ2-3; D may match TRBD1 or TRBD2 (5 bases each). The CDR3 loop spans 15 amino acids. V lost 4 bases, J lost 1 base, and 12 bases lay in between. CDR1 and CDR2 (germline): MGHRA, YSYEKL. This chain's CDR3 is CASSLVGARTDTQYF. Written as DNA, the CDR3 is TGCGCCAGCAGCCTAGTCGGGGCTCGCACAGATACGCAGTATTTT.

Remarks on this clone: The same CDR3 can be traced to other DNA sequences in this sample. The genes are TRBV6-5 and TRBJ2-7; D possibly matches TRBD1 or TRBD2 (5 bases each). CDR1 is MNHEY, CDR2 SVGAGI, per germline. This CDR3 spans 14 amino acids. V was shortened by 0 bases and J by 3 bases, with 9 bases between the two germline ends. The CDR3 DNA is TGTGCCAGCAGTTACTCGAGGGGTCTCTACGAGCAGTACTTC. It specifies CASSYSRGLYEQYF.

This chain links TRBV30 with TRBJ2-7; 8 bases align to TRBD2. The CDR3 runs to 13 residues. Trimming cost V 5 bases and J 6 bases; bases outside gene matches: 9. Germline-derived CDR1 and CDR2 are GTSNPN and SVGIG (reference sequence). The CDR3 sequence is CAWGLGGGPEQYF. The CDR3 DNA sequence: TGTGCCTGGGGATTGGGCGGGGGGCCCGAGCAGTACTTC.

J is TRBJ2-2 and V is TRBV6-5; D gene uncertain. Germline lookup yields CDR1 MNHEY and CDR2 SVGAGI. Trimming cost V 4 bases and J 7 bases, with 10 bases left between them. CDR3 size: 13 residues. CDR3 residues: CASSSLTGGELFF. Written as DNA, the CDR3 is TGTGCCAGCAGTTCATTAACGGGCGGGGAGCTGTTTTTT.

Regarding this clone: The sample carries other DNA sequences with the same CDR3. This sequence joins TRBV27 and TRBJ1-2; a possible D gene is TRBD1 (5 bases). The CDR3 is 13 residues long. CDR1 and CDR2 (germline): MNHEY, SMNVEV (reference sequence). V lost 6 bases, J lost 5 bases, and 13 bases lay in between. CDR3 region: CASSPGGGYGYTF. The CDR3 DNA follows: TGTGCCAGCAGCCCGGGGGGGGGATATGGCTACACCTTC.

The V and J genes are TRBV6-1 and TRBJ1-2; D is possibly TRBD1 (6 bases). The CDR3 contains 14 residues. V shed 3 bases and J shed 4 bases, with 12 bases lying between them. CDR1 MNHNS and CDR2 SASEGT come from the germline V gene. As DNA, the CDR3 is TGTGCCAGCAGTGATCGGGGGCCGGGCTATGGCTACACCTTC. Translated, it gives CASSDRGPGYGYTF.

V gene TRBV30 combines with J gene TRBJ2-3, with 9 positions matching TRBD1. Germline V lookup: CDR1 GTSNPN, CDR2 SVGIG (reference sequence). With V trimmed by 3 bases and J by 5 bases, 6 bases remained unmatched. The CDR3 extends over 14 amino acids. CDR3 DNA sequence: TGTGCCTGGAGCGCGGGACAGGGAGGAGATACGCAGTATTTT. Its translation is CAWSAGQGGDTQYF. The complete variable domain, with remaining parts taken from reference TRBV30 and TRBJ2-3, reads SQTIHQWPATLVQPVGSPLSLECTVEGTSNPNLYWYRQAAGRGLQLLFYSVGIGQISSEVPQNLSASRPQDRQFILSSKKLLLSDSGFYLCAWSAGQGGDTQYFGPGTRLTVL.

The chain links TRBV10-3 to TRBJ1-3, with 7 bases that match TRBD1. Germline CDR1 and CDR2: ENHRY and SYGVKD. The CDR3 is 16 amino acids. The V segment lost 2 bases and the J segment 7 bases; nucleotides outside the gene matches: 11. CDR3 nucleotides: TGTGCCATCAGTGAGCCCCTGACAGGGTTCGCTAACACCATATATTTT. Translating it yields CAISEPLTGFANTIYF.

The rearrangement joins TRBV5-6 to TRBJ2-5, with 8 bases aligning to TRBD2. With V trimmed by 3 bases and J by 5 bases, 6 bases remained unmatched. This CDR3 is 14 amino acids long. Germline values: CDR1 SGHDT, CDR2 YYEEEE. In nucleotides, the CDR3 is TGTGCCAGCAGCTCGAGCGGGAGCGGGGAGACCCAGTACTTC. The encoded protein is CASSSSGSGETQYF.

With regard to this clone: Other nucleotide sequences from this sample produce the same CDR3. The chain is built from TRBV6-6 and TRBJ2-7; the match to TRBD2 covers 10 bases. Germline V lookup: CDR1 MNHNY, CDR2 SVGAGI (reference sequence). Losses at the gene ends were 5 bases for V and 2 bases for J; bases not matched to a gene: 3. The CDR3 sequence is 14 residues long. In DNA, the CDR3 is TGTGCCAGCAGTAGGACTAGCGGACCCTACGAGCAGTACTTC. This codes for CASSRTSGPYEQYF.

The J gene is TRBJ1-6, the V gene TRBV7-2; TRBD1 is a possible D gene (5 bases). V lost 7 bases and J lost 11, with 21 bases in between. The CDR3 length is 15 residues. Germline CDR1 reads SGHTA; CDR2 reads FQGNSA. The CDR3 DNA sequence: TGTGCCAGCACCATCCCGGGACCGGGAGGAGCACCCCTCCACTTT. Residues: CASTIPGPGGAPLHF.

The gene calls are TRBV7-2 and TRBJ2-7; maybe TRBD1 (6 bases). Per the germline V gene, CDR1 is SGHTA and CDR2 is FQGNSA. V lost 6 bases and J lost 3, with 12 bases in between. This CDR3 has 13 residues. The CDR3 here is CASRQGYSYEQYF. The CDR3 nucleotides are TGTGCCAGCAGGCAGGGGTACAGCTACGAGCAGTACTTC.

The chain joins TRBV25-1 to TRBJ1-2; 9 bases match TRBD1. Germline assignment: CDR1 MGHDK and CDR2 SYGVNS. The CDR3 consists of 16 residues. The ends lost 3 bases at V and 2 bases at J; junction bases unmatched: 7. The CDR3 is CASSERPGTGNYGYTF. As DNA, the CDR3 is TGTGCCAGCAGTGAGCGTCCCGGGACAGGGAACTATGGCTACACCTTC.